This passage covers 28 T cell receptor beta chains from one sample sequenced in a study of blood T cell repertoires in COVID-19. TCRdb keeps only in-frame clones here, not all; method: immunoSEQ multiplex PCR. The data show about 120,000 clones, approximately 81% seen once. Sequencing was carried out using peripheral blood. The source of these receptors is a man aged 35-49 years with acute or convalescent COVID-19.

The V gene is TRBV6-5, the J gene TRBJ2-3; D is perhaps TRBD1 (5 bases). Germline V CDR1 and CDR2: MNHEY, SVGAGI. V was shortened by 2 bases and J by 1 base, with 10 bases between the two germline ends. There are 15 residues in the CDR3. The CDR3 region has the DNA TGTGCCAGCAGTTACCAGGGCAAACGCACAGATACGCAGTATTTT. Translated: CASSYQGKRTDTQYF.

The chain carries TRBV19 and TRBJ1-1; D may be TRBD1 (5 bases). V lost 7 bases and J lost 5, with 17 bases in between. Germline values: CDR1 LNHDA, CDR2 SQIVND (reference sequence). This CDR3 spans 14 amino acids. CDR3 bases: TGTGCCAGTATAGACGACAGAGCCAAGACTGAAGCTTTCTTT. This translates into CASIDDRAKTEAFF.

The gene calls are TRBV2 and TRBJ2-1; a possible D gene is TRBD2 (6 bases). This CDR3 comprises 14 residues. Trimming removed 5 bases from V and 9 bases from J, with 17 bases in between. The germline gives CDR1 SNHLY, CDR2 FYNNEI. CDR3 DNA sequence: TGTGCCAGCAGTCGAGAGGCCGTCGGGGGTGAGCAGTTCTTC. Translated, it gives CASSREAVGGEQFF.

The J gene is TRBJ2-7, the V gene TRBV28; 9 positions match TRBD1. The CDR3 consists of 16 residues. Germline V gene sequence: CDR1 MDHEN, CDR2 SYDVKM. The ends lost 5 bases at V and 5 bases at J; junction bases unmatched: 13. This chain's CDR3 is CASSTPGTGPRDEQYF. The CDR3 nucleotides read TGTGCCAGCAGTACCCCTGGGACAGGGCCTCGGGACGAGCAGTACTTC.

The chain carries TRBV9 and TRBJ2-3; TRBD2 is a possible D gene (5 bases). Germline values: CDR1 SGDLS, CDR2 YYNGEE. The length of the CDR3 is 13 residues. Deletions cut 0 bases from V and 6 bases from J, with 8 bases between. The DNA of the CDR3 is TGTGCCAGCAGCGTAGATGAGGGTGATACGCAGTATTTT. This translates into CASSVDEGDTQYF.

The CDR3 here is CASSLAGTGNTEAFF. In nucleotides, the CDR3 is TGTGCCAGCAGCTTGGCCGGTACAGGGAACACTGAAGCTTTCTTT. This chain links TRBV5-6 with TRBJ1-1, with a tentative D call TRBD1 (5 bases). Germline assignment: CDR1 SGHDT and CDR2 YYEEEE. The ends were cut back, 0 bases at V and 1 base at J, with 10 bases in the middle. CDR3 length: 15 amino acids.

In this sample, this clone turned up a few times. CDR3 amino acids: CASSLGTRFGNTIYF. DNA of the CDR3: TGTGCCAGCAGTTTAGGGACACGATTTGGAAACACCATATATTTT. The V and J genes are TRBV28 and TRBJ1-3; D may be TRBD1 (6 bases). The CDR3 contains 15 residues. CDR1 and CDR2 (germline): MDHEN, SYDVKM. Trimming stripped 2 bases from V and 3 bases from J, with 11 bases between.

The gene calls are TRBV28 and TRBJ2-1, with D possibly matching TRBD1 (6 bases). The CDR3 runs to 17 residues. V was trimmed by 6 bases and J by 2 bases, leaving 20 bases between them. Germline V gene sequence: CDR1 MDHEN, CDR2 SYDVKM. The CDR3 here is CASSPAALQGTYNEQFF. The CDR3 DNA sequence: TGTGCCAGCAGCCCGGCGGCGCTACAGGGCACCTACAATGAGCAGTTCTTC.

The chain combines TRBV9 with TRBJ2-2; 12 bases line up with TRBD2. CDR1 and CDR2 from the germline V gene are SGDLS and YYNGEE. The CDR3 consists of 16 residues. V shed 4 bases and J 5 bases; nucleotides not matched to a gene: 6. For the CDR3, the DNA is TGTGCCAGCAGCCCCCAGACTAGCGGGAGTACCGGGGAGCTGTTTTTT. Its translation is CASSPQTSGSTGELFF.

The chain links TRBV20-1 to TRBJ1-1; D not resolved. The CDR3 runs 11 residues. Germline CDR1 DFQATT, CDR2 SNEGSKA (reference sequence). With 6 bases removed from V and 3 bases from J, the gap between germline ends came to 8 bases. Here the CDR3 reads CSAREHTEAFF. The CDR3 DNA sequence: TGCAGTGCGAGGGAACACACTGAAGCTTTCTTT.

The count of this clone is one. The chain links TRBV9 to TRBJ2-7; possible D gene TRBD1, 6 bases. CDR3 length equals 15 residues. Deletions cut 3 bases from V and 2 bases from J, with 15 bases between. CDR1 SGDLS and CDR2 YYNGEE come from the germline V gene. CDR3 sequence (DNA): TGTGCCAGCAGCGAGGGGGTAGCGCTTCCCTACGAGCAGTACTTC. Translating gives CASSEGVALPYEQYF.

The gene calls are TRBV4-2 and TRBJ2-3, with TRBD2 matching 13 bases. Germline trimming cut 6 bases from V and 6 bases from J; bases unmatched to any gene: 15. There are 18 residues in the CDR3. The germline V gene encodes CDR1 LGHNA and CDR2 YNFKEQ. This CDR3 reads CASRRGLAGEAGGDTQYF. The CDR3 DNA reads as TGTGCCAGCAGAAGAGGACTAGCGGGAGAGGCAGGAGGTGATACGCAGTATTTT.

The chain recombines TRBV4-1 with TRBJ1-4; a possible D gene is TRBD1 (5 bases). Trimming left V 1 base short and J 7 bases short, with 16 bases between. Looked up from germline, CDR1 is MGHRA and CDR2 is YSYEKL. CDR3 length: 16 residues. The CDR3 region has the DNA TGCGCCAGCAGCCAAGGAGGCGCCAGGGTGACTGAAAAACTGTTTTTT. Amino acids: CASSQGGARVTEKLFF.

The chain combines TRBV19 with TRBJ2-1, with D perhaps matching TRBD1 (6 bases). CDR3 size: 16 residues. Looked up from germline, CDR1 is LNHDA and CDR2 is SQIVND (reference sequence). V lost 6 bases and J lost 9, with 24 bases in between. DNA for the CDR3: TGTGCCAGTAGCATTCAGGGGCGCTCGGGACGCGCTGAGCAGTTCTTC. It encodes CASSIQGRSGRAEQFF.

The rearrangement links TRBV5-6 to TRBJ2-3, with TRBD2 identical over 9 bases. The CDR3 is 18 residues long. Losses at the gene ends were 6 bases for V and 1 base for J; bases not matched to a gene: 15. Per germline, CDR1 SGHDT and CDR2 YYEEEE. CDR3 nucleotide sequence: TGTGCCAGCACCGCCGGGAGCGGGAGGTGGGGAGGCACAGATACGCAGTATTTT. The encoded protein is CASTAGSGRWGGTDTQYF.

This rearrangement joins TRBV7-2 to TRBJ2-3, with 9 bases lining up with TRBD2. After removal of 6 bases from V and 5 bases from J, the junction contained 6 bases not matched to a gene. The length of the CDR3 is 14 residues. The germline V gene has CDR1 SGHTA and CDR2 FQGNSA. CDR3 nucleotides: TGTGCCAGCAGTAGCGGGGGCTCGGGAGATACGCAGTATTTT. Protein sequence: CASSSGGSGDTQYF. Using reference TRBV7-2 and TRBJ2-3 for the parts outside the CDR3, the full variable domain is GAGVSQSPSNKVTEKGKDVELRCDPISGHTALYWYRQSLGQGLEFLIYFQGNSAPDKSGLPSDRFSAERTGGSVSTLTIQRTQQEDSAVYLCASSSGGSGDTQYFGPGTRLTVL.

V usage is TRBV5-6 and J usage is TRBJ2-3; D is unresolved. Per germline, CDR1 SGHDT and CDR2 YYEEEE. Trimming pared 0 bases from V and 3 bases from J, leaving 5 bases between. The CDR3 extends over 13 amino acids. For the CDR3, the DNA is TGTGCCAGCAGCTTGGGAGAAACAGATACGCAGTATTTT. Translated: CASSLGETDTQYF.

This clone was counted a few times. The chain combines TRBV4-2 with TRBJ2-5; 12 nucleotides match TRBD2. The CDR3 totals 16 residues. Per the germline V gene, CDR1 is LGHNA and CDR2 is YNFKEQ. V gave up 1 base and J gave up 5 bases; unmatched junction bases: 5. CDR3 region: CASSQVLAGGGETQYF. For the CDR3, the DNA is TGTGCCAGCAGCCAAGTGCTAGCGGGAGGGGGGGAGACCCAGTACTTC.

The chain is built from TRBV11-2 and TRBJ1-1; 7 nucleotides align to TRBD1. With V trimmed by 5 bases and J by 6 bases, 9 bases remained unmatched. Per germline, CDR1 SGHAT and CDR2 FQNNGV. CDR3 length: 14 amino acids. The CDR3 spells CASSPHRQGSEAFF. The CDR3 DNA sequence: TGTGCCAGCAGCCCCCACAGACAGGGCTCTGAAGCTTTCTTT.

V is TRBV9 and J is TRBJ2-3; 7 nucleotides line up with TRBD2. Per the germline V gene, CDR1 is SGDLS and CDR2 is YYNGEE. V shed 4 bases and J 2 bases; nucleotides not matched to a gene: 4. The CDR3 loop spans 14 amino acids. The CDR3 DNA follows: TGTGCCAGCAGCAGTGGGACTATCACAGATACGCAGTATTTT. It codes for CASSSGTITDTQYF.

This clone was seen a few times. The chain couples TRBV19 to TRBJ1-5, with D maybe TRBD1 (6 bases). The CDR3 contains 15 residues. CDR1 LNHDA and CDR2 SQIVND come from the germline V gene (reference sequence). V lost 5 bases, J lost 6 bases, and 17 bases lay in between. The CDR3 DNA follows: TGTGCCAGTAGTGACCTCACAGGGAGAGCTCAGCCCCAGCATTTT. As protein: CASSDLTGRAQPQHF.

This clone was detected once. The chain couples TRBV5-1 to TRBJ2-7; TRBD2 matches at 12 bases. Germline V CDR1 and CDR2: SGHRS, YFSETQ. V dropped 0 bases and J dropped 2; count of bases not matched to a gene: 18. The CDR3 loop spans 21 amino acids. CDR3 in DNA: TGCGCCAGCAGCTTGGAGGGGACAGATTGGACTAGCGGGGCCCGAACCTACGAGCAGTACTTC. This sequence encodes CASSLEGTDWTSGARTYEQYF.

This rearrangement joins TRBV29-1 to TRBJ2-7; the D gene is possibly TRBD2 (6 bases). From germline, CDR1 is SQVTM and CDR2 ANQGSEA. The CDR3 has 14 residues. V dropped 4 bases and J dropped 2 bases, with 15 bases sitting between them. The CDR3 reads CSVAHGGNAYEQYF. The DNA for the CDR3 is TGCAGCGTTGCCCATGGAGGGAATGCCTACGAGCAGTACTTC.

Only a few counts were recorded for this clone. DNA of the CDR3: TGTGCCAGCAGCGATAGATGGGGGGTCCGTGGCTACACCTTC. Translating gives CASSDRWGVRGYTF. The rearrangement joins TRBV9 to TRBJ1-2; possibly TRBD1 for D (5 bases). Trimming removed 3 bases at V and 7 bases at J, with 16 bases between. This CDR3 is built from 14 residues. CDR1 and CDR2 (germline): SGDLS, YYNGEE.

The rearrangement joins TRBV5-6 to TRBJ2-7; TRBD1 matches at 8 bases. Germline-derived CDR1 and CDR2 are SGHDT and YYEEEE. J lost 3 bases, V lost 4 bases, and 15 bases had no gene match. The CDR3 runs 17 residues. In DNA, the CDR3 is TGTGCCAGCAGCCGAGGCGTGTTCCGGGACAGGATCTACGAGCAGTACTTC. It codes for CASSRGVFRDRIYEQYF.

This clone appeared a single time. The gene calls are TRBV30 and TRBJ2-3; D is ambiguous. Trimming removed 3 bases at V and 6 bases at J, with 7 bases between. The CDR3 consists of 11 residues. Germline-derived CDR1 and CDR2 are GTSNPN and SVGIG (reference sequence). CDR3 DNA sequence: TGTGCCTGGAGCCGAGAGGATACGCAGTATTTT. Amino acid sequence: CAWSREDTQYF.

V is TRBV6-6 and J is TRBJ2-7; 8 nucleotides agree with TRBD2. The germline CDR1 and CDR2 sequences are MNHNY and SVGAGI (reference sequence). This CDR3 is 15 amino acids long. With V trimmed by 8 bases and J by 2 bases, 11 bases remained unmatched. The CDR3 protein is CASRSRGGVAYEQYF. Here the CDR3 DNA reads TGTGCCAGCCGAAGTCGGGGGGGGGTTGCCTACGAGCAGTACTTC.

V and J are TRBV7-3 and TRBJ2-5; TRBD1 aligns across 8 bases. The CDR3 totals 14 residues. V shed 5 bases, J shed 5 bases, and the junction held 7 bases outside the gene matches. CDR1 is SGHTA and CDR2 is FQGTGA in the germline V gene. The CDR3 loop reads CASSPTGGGETQYF. CDR3 nucleotide sequence: TGTGCCAGCAGCCCTACAGGGGGAGGCGAGACCCAGTACTTC.